This T cell receptor beta chain emerged from a study of OX40 agonist ivuxolimab in advanced cancers. Across the study: Among those enrolled, mean age was approximately 62 years (range about 20 to 79) and 82.7% were male. The study, taken as a whole, reports: Expanded clones were, on average, more numerous among CD8+ T cells than CD4+.

Only in-frame clones appear in the TCRdb table, and some are missing; sequencing was by immunoSEQ multiplex PCR. The repertoire holds 85,000 to 100,000 clones, with 80% to 90% as singletons. Comment on this clone: Its antigen is still unknown.

CDR1 and CDR2 from the germline V gene are SGHTA and FQGNSA. Trimming took 0 bases from V and 4 from J, leaving 9 bases between them. There are 15 residues in the CDR3. The origin of this receptor is an adult with an advanced solid tumor such as melanoma, head and neck, liver or kidney cancer. Sequences were derived from CD4+ or CD8+ T cells sorted from blood, sampled in a trial of the OX40 agonist ivuxolimab. The rearrangement links TRBV7-2 to TRBJ2-2, with D unclear. CDR3 in amino acids: CASSLADAATGELFF. The CDR3 region has the DNA TGTGCCAGCAGCTTAGCGGACGCAGCCACCGGGGAGCTGTTTTTT.